The clone carrying this TCR beta chain has only a few counts. Antigen: not known. The data were obtained in a study of cytomegalovirus exposure and HLA in healthy donors. Whole-study findings and limits: A later analysis found TCR association rates differed by HLA locus, highest for DRB1 and lowest for HLA-C.

With 60 Vbeta and 13 Jbeta primers, the PCR was carried out. Method: immunoSEQ multiplex PCR; TCRdb's copy keeps in-frame clones and lacks some. The sample includes around 150,000 clones, roughly 80% seen only once; the top ten take 8.5%. Sequencing was performed on PBMCs. This clonotype was sampled from a male donor in good health and CMV-seropositive.

This CDR3 reads CASSADIAIQMNTEAFF. The CDR3 coding sequence is TGTGCCAGCAGCGCCGACATTGCTATACAAATGAACACTGAAGCTTTCTTT. V gene TRBV9 combines with J gene TRBJ1-1; D is uncertain. V lost 3 bases, J lost 0 bases, and 18 bases lay in between. In germline, CDR1 is SGDLS, CDR2 YYNGEE. This CDR3 contains 17 residues.